The rows below give T cell receptor beta chains drawn from one sample of a study of cytomegalovirus exposure and HLA in healthy donors. Some clones are missing from TCRdb's copy, which holds only in-frame ones; the method was immunoSEQ multiplex PCR. The sample has about 190,000 clones; about 85% are singletons. The material sequenced was PBMCs. These receptors all come from a woman between 45 and 60 years old in good health and CMV-seronegative. Both conserved end residues are part of each CDR3. D genes are given only for firm matches. Clone size is not always given. Where it is, it says once, few, many or a class for expanded clones.

clone size,J gene,V gene,D gene,CDR3 DNA,CDR3 protein
-,TRBJ1-5,TRBV27,-,TGTGCCAGCAGTCATTCGGGAGGGGGGAAAATGCGGAGCAATCAGCCCCAGCATTTT,CASSHSGGGKMRSNQPQHF
once,TRBJ1-1,TRBV28,-,TGTGCCAGCAGTTCTATTATCCGGAACACTGAAGCTTTCTTT,CASSSIIRNTEAFF
-,TRBJ2-7,TRBV28,-,TGTGCCAGCAGTCCCCAACCGCACTACTACGAGCAGTACTTC,CASSPQPHYYEQYF
-,TRBJ2-7,TRBV2,TRBD2,TGTGCCAGCAGCCTCCATCCCCCGGGACTAAATTACTTC,CASSLHPPGLNYF
-,TRBJ1-1,TRBV20-1,-,TGCAGTGCCCCAATGAACACTGAAGCTTTCTTT,CSAPMNTEAFF
-,TRBJ1-2,TRBV2,-,TGTGCCAGCAGTGAAGGGGGGGGAACACCCCTTTATGGCTACACCTTC,CASSEGGGTPLYGYTF
-,TRBJ1-5,TRBV7-9,-,TGTGCCAGCAGCTTAGAAGGGACTCCCCAGCCCCAGCATTTT,CASSLEGTPQPQHF
-,TRBJ2-7,TRBV6-5,TRBD1,TGTGCCAGCAGTTACGGGACAGTCCCTTCCTACGAGCAGTACTTC,CASSYGTVPSYEQYF
-,TRBJ2-4,TRBV7-2,-,TGTGCCAGCAGCCCAAAAAACATTCAGTACTTC,CASSPKNIQYF
-,TRBJ2-3,TRBV6-4,TRBD2,TGTGCCAGCAGCAGGACTAGCGGGAACACAGATACGCAGTATTTT,CASSRTSGNTDTQYF
few,TRBJ1-1,TRBV10-3,-,TGTGCCATCAGTGAGTCGATGGTTAGGACAGCGAACACTGAAGCTTTCTTT,CAISESMVRTANTEAFF
few,TRBJ1-1,TRBV7-9,-,TGTGCCAGCAGCTTAATAGGGGACACTGAAGCTTTCTTT,CASSLIGDTEAFF
-,TRBJ2-3,TRBV6-1,-,TGTGCCAGCAGTGTGGGGGGGGGCCTGTCGCCAGATACGCAGTATTTT,CASSVGGGLSPDTQYF
-,TRBJ2-1,TRBV5-1,TRBD2,TGCGCCAGCAGCCCCGGACTAGCGGGGAGCAGAATATACAATGAGCAGTTCTTC,CASSPGLAGSRIYNEQFF
-,TRBJ2-6,TRBV28,TRBD1,TGTGCCAGCACCCCGACAGGGGGGCTCTCTGGGGCCAACGTCCTGACTTTC,CASTPTGGLSGANVLTF
-,TRBJ2-7,TRBV6-5,TRBD2,TGTGCCAGCTCCTCAGTTGGGGGGGACTCCTACGAGCAGTACTTC,CASSSVGGDSYEQYF
-,TRBJ2-1,TRBV28,TRBD2,TGTGCCAGCAGTTTCGGACTAGAAGGCGAGCAGTTCTTC,CASSFGLEGEQFF
-,TRBJ2-3,TRBV5-1,TRBD1,TGCGCCAGCAGCCGGACAGGGAACACAGATACGCAGTATTTT,CASSRTGNTDTQYF
-,TRBJ2-3,TRBV5-8,-,TGTGCCAGCAGCCCCCGGGTCACAGATACGCAGTATTTT,CASSPRVTDTQYF
-,TRBJ2-7,TRBV7-2,TRBD2,TGTGCCAGCAGCTGGGGACTAGCGGGTTACGAGCAGTACTTC,CASSWGLAGYEQYF
-,TRBJ2-5,TRBV29-1,TRBD1,TGCAGCGTTGAAGACCCTTATCAACAGGGGAAATGGACCCAGTACTTC,CSVEDPYQQGKWTQYF
few,TRBJ2-7,TRBV5-6,-,TGTGCCAGCAGCTTGGTAGGAGGAGGGGAGCAGTACTTC,CASSLVGGGEQYF
-,TRBJ2-3,TRBV7-3,TRBD2,TGTGCCAGCAGCTTAGCGGGGGGCCGCACAGATACGCAGTATTTT,CASSLAGGRTDTQYF
once,TRBJ2-7,TRBV5-4,-,TGTGCCAGCAGCTTGGGACCCAAGACAAGTACCTACGAGCAGTACTTC,CASSLGPKTSTYEQYF
-,TRBJ2-1,TRBV2,-,TGTGCCAGCAGTAGGCTAGCGAGCCCCTCCGGCCTGGGCTACAATGAGCAGTTCTTC,CASSRLASPSGLGYNEQFF
-,TRBJ2-7,TRBV7-9,TRBD1,TGTGCCAGCAGCTTCGGGACAGGGAACGAGCAGTACTTC,CASSFGTGNEQYF
-,TRBJ2-3,TRBV6-4,-,TGTGCCAGCACTATAGAGGGCTCCCGAGGAGATACGCAGTATTTT,CASTIEGSRGDTQYF
-,TRBJ2-7,TRBV6-1,TRBD1,TGTGCCAGCAGTGATCGACAGGGAGCGTACGAGCAGTACTTC,CASSDRQGAYEQYF
-,TRBJ1-5,TRBV28,-,TGTGCCAGCAGCCCCTGGGCCCTCAATCAGCCCCAGCATTTT,CASSPWALNQPQHF